This is a list of T cell receptor beta chains from one sample in a study of early T cells in non-severe SARS-CoV-2 infection. TCRdb independently ran MiXCR on the 5' RACE reads; one entry per CDR3 protein. Of approximately 70,000 distinct CDR3 sequences in the sample, about 10% are singletons; the top ten hold 5.5% to 6%. Sample: whole blood, taken at baseline. These receptors were taken from an adult who was a healthcare worker with PCR-confirmed SARS-CoV-2 infection or an uninfected control (not recorded which). The CDR3 runs from the conserved cysteine through the conserved F or W. A D gene is named only where the DNA matches it firmly. Only part of the rows carry a size: once, few, many, or a class if the clone is expanded.

D gene	clone size	J gene	V gene	CDR3 protein	CDR3 DNA
.	few	TRBJ2-3	TRBV2	CASRAGEGTQYF	TGTGCCAGCAGGGCAGGGGAAGGCACGCAGTATTTT
TRBD1	many	TRBJ1-5	TRBV11-2	CASSSRQGDGPQHF	TGTGCCAGCAGCTCTCGACAGGGCGACGGGCCCCAGCATTTT
.	.	TRBJ1-1	TRBV10-3	CAISVSLNTEAFF	TGTGCCATCAGTGTTAGTCTGAACACTGAAGCTTTCTTT
.	many	TRBJ1-3	TRBV6-6	CASRVGNTIYF	TGTGCCAGCAGGGTTGGAAACACCATATATTTT
TRBD1	.	TRBJ2-1	TRBV6-5	CASGPGQYYYEQFF	TGTGCCAGCGGACCGGGACAGTACTACTATGAGCAGTTCTTC
.	many	TRBJ2-1	TRBV6-2/TRBV6-3	CASSYFNSYNEQFF	TGTGCCAGCAGTTATTTCAACTCCTACAATGAGCAGTTCTTC
TRBD1	few	TRBJ1-4	TRBV18	CASSPGTGDEKLFF	TGTGCCAGCTCACCCGGGACAGGGGATGAAAAACTGTTTTTT
.	few	TRBJ2-7	TRBV12-5	CASGLAGLSDEQYF	TGTGCTAGTGGTTTGGCGGGTCTTTCGGACGAGCAGTACTTC
TRBD1	.	TRBJ2-4	TRBV29-1	CSVGEGGASNIQYF	TGCAGCGTTGGAGAAGGGGGCGCGTCCAACATTCAGTACTTC
.	few	TRBJ2-2	TRBV19	CASGGARFAGELFF	TGTGCCAGTGGGGGTGCGAGGTTTGCCGGGGAGCTGTTTTTT
.	many	TRBJ2-3	TRBV6-1	CASSELANAQYF	TGTGCCAGCAGTGAACTAGCGAATGCGCAGTATTTT
TRBD2	.	TRBJ2-1	TRBV10-3	CAISSGMDNEQFF	TGTGCCATCAGTAGCGGGATGGACAATGAGCAGTTCTTC